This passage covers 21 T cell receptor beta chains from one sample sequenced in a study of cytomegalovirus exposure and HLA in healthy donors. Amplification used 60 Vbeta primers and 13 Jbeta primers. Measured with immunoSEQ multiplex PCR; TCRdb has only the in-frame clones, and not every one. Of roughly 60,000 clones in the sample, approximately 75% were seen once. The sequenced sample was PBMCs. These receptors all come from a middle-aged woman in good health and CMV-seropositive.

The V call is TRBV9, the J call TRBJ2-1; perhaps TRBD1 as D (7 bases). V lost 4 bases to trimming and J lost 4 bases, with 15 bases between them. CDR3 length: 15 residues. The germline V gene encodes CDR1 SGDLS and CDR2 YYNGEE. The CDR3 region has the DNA TGTGCCAGCAGCATTCAGGGGGGTGGTTACAATGAGCAGTTCTTC. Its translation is CASSIQGGGYNEQFF.

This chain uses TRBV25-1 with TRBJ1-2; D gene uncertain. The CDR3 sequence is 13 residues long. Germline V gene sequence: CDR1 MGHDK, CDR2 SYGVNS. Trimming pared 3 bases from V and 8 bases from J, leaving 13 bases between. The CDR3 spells CASSDQHRSGYTF. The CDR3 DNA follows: TGTGCCAGCAGTGACCAACACCGATCCGGCTACACCTTC.

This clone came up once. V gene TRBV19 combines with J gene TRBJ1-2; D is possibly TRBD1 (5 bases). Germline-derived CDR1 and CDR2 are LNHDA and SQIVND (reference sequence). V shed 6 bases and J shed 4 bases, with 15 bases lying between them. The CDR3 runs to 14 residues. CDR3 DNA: TGTGCCAGTAGGGCGGCGGGGGTTGGCTATGGCTACACCTTC. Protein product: CASRAAGVGYGYTF. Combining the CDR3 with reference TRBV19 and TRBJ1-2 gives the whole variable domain DGGITQSPKYLFRKEGQNVTLSCEQNLNHDAMYWYRQDPGQGLRLIYYSQIVNDFQKGDIAEGYSVSREKKESFPLTVTSAQKNPTAFYLCASRAAGVGYGYTFGSGTRLTVV.

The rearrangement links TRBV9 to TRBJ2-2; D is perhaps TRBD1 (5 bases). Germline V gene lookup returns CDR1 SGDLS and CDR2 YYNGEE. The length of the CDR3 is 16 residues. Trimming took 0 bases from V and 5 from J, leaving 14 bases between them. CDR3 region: CASSVAPTGVTGELFF. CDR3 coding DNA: TGTGCCAGCAGCGTAGCCCCCACAGGAGTTACCGGGGAGCTGTTTTTT.

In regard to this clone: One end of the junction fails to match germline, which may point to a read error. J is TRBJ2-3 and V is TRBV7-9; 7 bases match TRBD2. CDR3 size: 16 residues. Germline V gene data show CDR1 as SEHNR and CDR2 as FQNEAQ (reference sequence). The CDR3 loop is CSSSPLSGAHTDTQYF. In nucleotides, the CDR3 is TGTTCCAGCAGCCCCTTGAGCGGGGCACACACAGATACGCAGTATTTT.

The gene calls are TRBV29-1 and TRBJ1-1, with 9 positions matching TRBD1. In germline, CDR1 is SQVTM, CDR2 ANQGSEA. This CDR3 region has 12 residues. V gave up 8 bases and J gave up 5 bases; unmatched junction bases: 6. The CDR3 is CSTTGGWTEAFF. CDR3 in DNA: TGCAGCACCACAGGGGGCTGGACTGAAGCTTTCTTT.

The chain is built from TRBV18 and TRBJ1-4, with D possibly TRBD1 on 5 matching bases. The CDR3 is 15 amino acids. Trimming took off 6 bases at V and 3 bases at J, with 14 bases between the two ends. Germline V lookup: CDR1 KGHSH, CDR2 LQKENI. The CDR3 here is CASSQGVLANEKLFF. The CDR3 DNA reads TGTGCCAGCTCTCAAGGGGTGTTGGCTAATGAAAAACTGTTTTTT.

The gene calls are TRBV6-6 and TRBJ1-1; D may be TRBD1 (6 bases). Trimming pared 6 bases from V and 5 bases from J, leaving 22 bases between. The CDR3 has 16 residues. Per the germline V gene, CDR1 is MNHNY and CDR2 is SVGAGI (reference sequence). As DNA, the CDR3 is TGTGCCAGCAGGGGAGGGCAGGGGCAGGTGGGAACTGAAGCTTTCTTT. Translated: CASRGGQGQVGTEAFF.

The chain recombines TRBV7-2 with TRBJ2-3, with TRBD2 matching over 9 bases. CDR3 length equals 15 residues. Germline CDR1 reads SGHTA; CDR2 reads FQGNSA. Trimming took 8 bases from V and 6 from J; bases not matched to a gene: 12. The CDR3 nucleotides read TGTGCCAGCGGGGGGACGGGACTAGCTTCCGATACGCAGTATTTT. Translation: CASGGTGLASDTQYF.

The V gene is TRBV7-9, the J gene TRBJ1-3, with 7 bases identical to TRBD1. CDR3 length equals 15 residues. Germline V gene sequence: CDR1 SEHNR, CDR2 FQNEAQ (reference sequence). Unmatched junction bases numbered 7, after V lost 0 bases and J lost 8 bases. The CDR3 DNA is TGTGCCAGCAGCTTAGCGGGGACAGCGGTTGACACCATATATTTT. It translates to CASSLAGTAVDTIYF.

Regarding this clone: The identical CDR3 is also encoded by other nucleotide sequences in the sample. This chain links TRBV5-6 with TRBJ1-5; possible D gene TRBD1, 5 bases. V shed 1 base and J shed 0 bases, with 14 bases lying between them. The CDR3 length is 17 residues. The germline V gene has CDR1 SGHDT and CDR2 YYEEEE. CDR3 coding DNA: TGTGCCAGCAGCTTGTACAGATTAGGGGATAGCAATCAGCCCCAGCATTTT. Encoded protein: CASSLYRLGDSNQPQHF. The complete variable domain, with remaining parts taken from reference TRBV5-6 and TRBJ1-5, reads DAGVTQSPTHLIKTRGQQVTLRCSPKSGHDTVSWYQQALGQGPQFIFQYYEEEERQRGNFPDRFSGHQFPNYSSELNVNALLLGDSALYLCASSLYRLGDSNQPQHFGDGTRLSIL.

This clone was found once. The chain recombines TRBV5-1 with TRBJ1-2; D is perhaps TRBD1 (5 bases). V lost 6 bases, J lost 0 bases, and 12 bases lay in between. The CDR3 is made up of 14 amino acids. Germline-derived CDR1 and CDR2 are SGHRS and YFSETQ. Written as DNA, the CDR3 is TGCGCCAGCAATACACGGGACTCTAACTATGGCTACACCTTC. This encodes CASNTRDSNYGYTF.

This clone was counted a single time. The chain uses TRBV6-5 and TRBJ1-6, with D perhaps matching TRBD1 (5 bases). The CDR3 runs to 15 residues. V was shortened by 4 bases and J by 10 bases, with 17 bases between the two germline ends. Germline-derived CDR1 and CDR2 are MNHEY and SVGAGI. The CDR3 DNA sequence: TGTGCCAGCAGTTCACAGGTCTCAGCAAACTCACCCCTCCACTTT. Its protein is CASSSQVSANSPLHF.

Written as DNA, the CDR3 is TGTGCCAGCAGCTCCGACAGGGGCGCCCCTTACGAGCAGTACTTC. Its protein is CASSSDRGAPYEQYF. The rearrangement uses TRBV11-2 and TRBJ2-7; the match to TRBD1 covers 8 bases. With 4 bases clipped from V and 4 bases from J, the junction kept 9 bases outside the gene matches. Per germline, CDR1 SGHAT and CDR2 FQNNGV. This CDR3 region has 15 residues.

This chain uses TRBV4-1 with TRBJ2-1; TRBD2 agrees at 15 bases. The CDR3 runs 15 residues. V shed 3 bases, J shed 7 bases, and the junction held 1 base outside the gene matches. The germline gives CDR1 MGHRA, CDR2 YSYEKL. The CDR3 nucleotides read TGCGCCAGCAGCCATGGACTAGCGGGGGGGAATGAGCAGTTCTTC. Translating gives CASSHGLAGGNEQFF.

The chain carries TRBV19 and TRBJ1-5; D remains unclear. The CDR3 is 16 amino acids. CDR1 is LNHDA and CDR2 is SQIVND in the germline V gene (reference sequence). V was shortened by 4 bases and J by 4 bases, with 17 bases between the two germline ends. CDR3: CASSTALQTGNQPQHF. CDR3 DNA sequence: TGTGCCAGTAGTACCGCACTGCAAACGGGAAATCAGCCCCAGCATTTT.

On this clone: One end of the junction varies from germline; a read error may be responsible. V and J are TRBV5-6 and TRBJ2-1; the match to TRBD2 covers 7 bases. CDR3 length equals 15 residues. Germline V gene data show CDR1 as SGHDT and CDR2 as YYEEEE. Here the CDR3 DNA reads TGTGCCAGCAGCTTGAACTGGGGGGACTACAGTGAGCAGTTCTTC. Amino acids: CASSLNWGDYSEQFF.

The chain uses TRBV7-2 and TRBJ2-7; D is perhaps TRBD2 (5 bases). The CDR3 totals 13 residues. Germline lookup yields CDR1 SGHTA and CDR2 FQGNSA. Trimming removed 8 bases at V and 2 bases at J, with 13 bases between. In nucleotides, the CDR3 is TGTGCCAGCGGACTGGACGCAGCCTACGAGCAGTACTTC. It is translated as CASGLDAAYEQYF.

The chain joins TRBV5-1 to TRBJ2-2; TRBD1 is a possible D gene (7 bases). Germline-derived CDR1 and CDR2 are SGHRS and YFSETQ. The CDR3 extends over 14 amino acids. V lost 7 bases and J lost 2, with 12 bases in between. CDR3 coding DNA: TGCGCCAGCGAACAGGGGACTAACACCGGGGAGCTGTTTTTT. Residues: CASEQGTNTGELFF.

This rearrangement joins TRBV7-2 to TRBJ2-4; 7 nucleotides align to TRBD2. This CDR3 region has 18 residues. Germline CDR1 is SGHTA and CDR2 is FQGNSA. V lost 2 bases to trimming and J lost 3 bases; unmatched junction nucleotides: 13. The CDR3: CASSLNPTQRGVKNIQYF. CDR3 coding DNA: TGTGCCAGCAGCTTAAACCCAACCCAGCGGGGCGTCAAAAACATTCAGTACTTC.

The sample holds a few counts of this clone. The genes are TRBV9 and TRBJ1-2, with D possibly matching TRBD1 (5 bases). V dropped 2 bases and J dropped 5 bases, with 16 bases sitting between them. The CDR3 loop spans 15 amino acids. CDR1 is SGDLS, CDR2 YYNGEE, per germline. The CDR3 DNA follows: TGTGCCAGCAGCGTTTCCGGGACTGCAGAGTATGGCTACACCTTC. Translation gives CASSVSGTAEYGYTF.